This T cell receptor (beta chain) comes out of a study of blood T cell repertoires in COVID-19. Turning to the study itself: Nucleic acid was either cDNA or gDNA, and it came from T cells, B-cell-depleted T cells, or PBMCs.

This CDR3 spans 18 amino acids. The junction had 16 bases not matched to a gene; V was cut back by 5 bases and J by 5 bases. The germline V gene has CDR1 SGHTA and CDR2 FQGNSA. As originally analysed: It was from reference gene primer amplification that nucleated cell counts were estimated. Generated by immunoSEQ multiplex PCR, the TCRdb table keeps only in-frame clones and is missing some. The D gene and trimming were derived from the DNA, and the V and J assignments and clone size from that table. The table has 140,000 to 150,000 clones, around 81% seen once. The receptor was derived from a man in his 60s with active or convalescent COVID-19. This chain links TRBV7-2 with TRBJ2-5; 11 nucleotides match TRBD2. What was sequenced was peripheral blood. DNA of the CDR3: TGTGCCAGCAGCCCCACCATACTAGCGGGAGTGGGAGGGGAGACCCAGTACTTC. This sequence encodes CASSPTILAGVGGETQYF.